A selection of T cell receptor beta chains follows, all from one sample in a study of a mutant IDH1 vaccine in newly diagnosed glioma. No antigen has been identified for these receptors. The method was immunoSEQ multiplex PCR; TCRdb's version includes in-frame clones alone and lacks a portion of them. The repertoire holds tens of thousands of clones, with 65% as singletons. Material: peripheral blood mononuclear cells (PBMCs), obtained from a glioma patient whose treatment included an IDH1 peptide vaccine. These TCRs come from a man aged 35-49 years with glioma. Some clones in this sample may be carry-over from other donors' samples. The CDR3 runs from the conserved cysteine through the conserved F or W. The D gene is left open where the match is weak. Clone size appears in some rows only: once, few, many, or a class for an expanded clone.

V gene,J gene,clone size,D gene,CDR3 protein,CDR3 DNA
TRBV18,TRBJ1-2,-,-,CASSLGGGGDYGYTF,TGTGCCAGCTCATTAGGCGGAGGTGGGGACTATGGCTACACCTTC
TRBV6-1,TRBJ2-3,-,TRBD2,CASSLTSGGADTQYF,TGTGCCAGCAGTTTGACTAGCGGGGGGGCAGATACGCAGTATTTT
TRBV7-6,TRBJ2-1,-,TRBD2,CASSAPSGASYNEQFF,TGTGCCAGCAGCGCCCCGAGCGGGGCCTCCTACAATGAGCAGTTCTTC
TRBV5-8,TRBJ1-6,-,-,CASSLRRADSPLHF,TGTGCCAGCAGCTTACGCAGGGCTGATTCACCCCTCCACTTT
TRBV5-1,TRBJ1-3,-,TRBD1,CASRGQVENTIYF,TGCGCCAGCAGGGGACAGGTGGAAAACACCATATATTTT
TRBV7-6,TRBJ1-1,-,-,CASSHDLRRVNTEAFF,TGTGCCAGCAGCCACGACCTGAGACGGGTGAACACTGAAGCTTTCTTT
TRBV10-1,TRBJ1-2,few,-,CASSEGQNYGYTF,TGCGCCAGCAGTGAGGGGCAGAACTATGGCTACACCTTC
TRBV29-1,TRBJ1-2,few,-,CSVVTGNGYTF,TGCAGCGTTGTAACAGGGAACGGCTACACCTTC
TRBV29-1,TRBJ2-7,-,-,CSVEDRAYEQYF,TGCAGCGTTGAAGATCGGGCTTACGAGCAGTACTTC
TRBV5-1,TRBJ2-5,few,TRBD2,CASSLDGAGGQETQYF,TGCGCCAGCAGCTTGGACGGCGCGGGGGGGCAAGAGACCCAGTACTTC
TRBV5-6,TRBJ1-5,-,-,CASSLGPTAAQPQHF,TGTGCCAGCAGCTTGGGTCCTACAGCGGCACAGCCCCAGCATTTT
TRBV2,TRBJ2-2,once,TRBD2,CASKVWGGDTGELFF,TGTGCCAGCAAAGTTTGGGGGGGGGACACCGGGGAGCTGTTTTTT
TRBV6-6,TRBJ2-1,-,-,CASSYPGEQFF,TGTGCCAGCAGTTACCCGGGTGAGCAGTTCTTC
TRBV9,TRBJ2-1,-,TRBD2,CASSVAGTSGLEQFF,TGTGCCAGCAGCGTAGCCGGGACTAGCGGACTTGAGCAGTTCTTC
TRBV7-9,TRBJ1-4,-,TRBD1,CASSLGQGIEKLFF,TGTGCCAGCAGCTTGGGACAGGGGATCGAAAAACTGTTTTTT
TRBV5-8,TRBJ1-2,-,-,CASSLTGYGYTF,TGTGCCAGCAGCCTGACAGGCTATGGCTACACCTTC
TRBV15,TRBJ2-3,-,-,CATSPLGGLIDTQYF,TGTGCCACCAGCCCTTTGGGGGGGCTTATAGATACGCAGTATTTT
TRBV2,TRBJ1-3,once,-,CASSALGISGNTIYF,TGTGCCAGCAGTGCGTTGGGAATCTCTGGAAACACCATATATTTT
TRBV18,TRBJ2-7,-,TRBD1,CASSPGTGPYEQYF,TGTGCCAGCTCACCCGGGACAGGACCCTACGAGCAGTACTTC
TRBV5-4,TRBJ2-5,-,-,CASSQGGQETQYF,TGTGCCAGCAGCCAGGGGGGCCAAGAGACCCAGTACTTC
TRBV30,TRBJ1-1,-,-,CAWSRQGARDTEAFF,TGTGCCTGGAGCCGCCAAGGCGCGAGGGACACTGAAGCTTTCTTT
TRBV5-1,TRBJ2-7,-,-,CASSLESGGSSYEQYF,TGCGCCAGCAGCTTGGAATCCGGCGGAAGCTCCTACGAGCAGTACTTC
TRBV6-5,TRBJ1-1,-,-,CASSSPRLGSNTEAFF,TGTGCCAGCAGTTCCCCAAGACTTGGTTCGAACACTGAAGCTTTCTTT
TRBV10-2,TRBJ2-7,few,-,CASSELQGTYEQYF,TGCGCCAGCAGTGAGTTACAGGGAACCTACGAGCAGTACTTC
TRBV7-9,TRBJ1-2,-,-,CASSLAFVSGPLGTF,TGTGCCAGCAGCTTAGCCTTTGTATCGGGCCCGTTGGGGACCTTC
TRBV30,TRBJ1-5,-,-,CAWSEAISNQPQHF,TGTGCCTGGAGTGAAGCAATTAGCAATCAGCCCCAGCATTTT
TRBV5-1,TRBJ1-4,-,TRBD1,CASSPGGTGEKLFF,TGCGCCAGCAGCCCAGGGGGGACAGGGGAAAAACTGTTTTTT
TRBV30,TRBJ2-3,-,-,CAFGWGRSTDTQYF,TGTGCCTTCGGATGGGGGAGAAGCACAGATACGCAGTATTTT
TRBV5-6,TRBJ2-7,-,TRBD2,CASSLGGGPYEQYF,TGTGCCAGCAGCCTCGGGGGAGGGCCCTACGAGCAGTACTTC
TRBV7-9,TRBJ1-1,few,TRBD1,CASSSRGPGEAFF,TGTGCCAGCAGCTCCAGGGGGCCGGGTGAAGCTTTCTTT
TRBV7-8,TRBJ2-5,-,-,CASSRRDTTVGETQYF,TGTGCCAGCAGCCGGAGGGACACCACCGTCGGGGAGACCCAGTACTTC
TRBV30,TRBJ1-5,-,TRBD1,CAWSRDRGQTQPQHF,TGTGCCTGGAGCCGGGACAGGGGGCAAACTCAGCCCCAGCATTTT
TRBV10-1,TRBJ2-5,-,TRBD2,CASSDFQRGKETQYF,TGCGCCAGCAGTGATTTCCAGCGGGGGAAAGAGACCCAGTACTTC
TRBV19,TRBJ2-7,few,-,CASSSDNRAYEQYF,TGTGCCAGTAGTTCCGACAACAGGGCTTACGAGCAGTACTTC
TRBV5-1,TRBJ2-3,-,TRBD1,CASSMGQGGTDTQYF,TGCGCCAGCAGCATGGGACAGGGCGGGACAGATACGCAGTATTTT
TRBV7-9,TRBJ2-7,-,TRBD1,CASSSDRDRTYEQYF,TGTGCCAGCAGCTCCGACCGGGACAGAACCTACGAGCAGTACTTC
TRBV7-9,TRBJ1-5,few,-,CASSRDQGYQPQHF,TGTGCCAGCAGCCGAGACCAGGGTTATCAGCCCCAGCATTTT
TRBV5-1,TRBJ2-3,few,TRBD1,CASSPGTGSLSDTQYF,TGCGCCAGCAGCCCCGGGACAGGGTCGTTGTCAGATACGCAGTATTTT
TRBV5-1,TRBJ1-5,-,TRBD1,CASSPDGQGVNQPQHF,TGCGCCAGCAGCCCTGACGGACAGGGGGTCAATCAGCCCCAGCATTTT
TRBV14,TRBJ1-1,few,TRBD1,CASRGGQGAFF,TGTGCCAGCAGAGGGGGACAGGGGGCTTTCTTT
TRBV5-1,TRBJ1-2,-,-,CASSLDTDYGYTF,TGCGCCAGCAGCTTAGACACGGACTATGGCTACACCTTC
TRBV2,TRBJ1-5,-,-,CASSERTGWNQPQHF,TGTGCCAGCAGTGAAAGAACAGGGTGGAATCAGCCCCAGCATTTT
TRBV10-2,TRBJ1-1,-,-,CASSGKFQGERAFF,TGCGCCAGCAGTGGCAAATTTCAAGGGGAGCGAGCTTTCTTT
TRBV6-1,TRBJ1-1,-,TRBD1,CASSDSSGGPTEAFF,TGTGCCAGCAGTGACTCCTCAGGGGGCCCCACTGAAGCTTTCTTT